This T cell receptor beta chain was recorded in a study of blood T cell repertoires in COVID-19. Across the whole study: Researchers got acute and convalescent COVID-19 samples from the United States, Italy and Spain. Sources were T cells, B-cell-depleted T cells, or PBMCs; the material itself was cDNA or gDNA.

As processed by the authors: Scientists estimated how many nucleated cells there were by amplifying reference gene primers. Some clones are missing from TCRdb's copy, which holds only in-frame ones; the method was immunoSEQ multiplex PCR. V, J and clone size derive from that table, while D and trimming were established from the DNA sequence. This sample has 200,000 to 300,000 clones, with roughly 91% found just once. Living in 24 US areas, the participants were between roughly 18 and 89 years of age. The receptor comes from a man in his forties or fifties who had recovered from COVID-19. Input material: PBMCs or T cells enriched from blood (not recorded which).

As DNA, the CDR3 is TGTGCCAGCAGTGGACAGGGCGGCTATGGCTACACCTTC. Residues: CASSGQGGYGYTF. The chain is built from TRBV2 and TRBJ1-2, with TRBD1 matching over 7 bases. Germline loops: CDR1 SNHLY, CDR2 FYNNEI. V lost 4 bases and J lost 4; bases outside the gene matches: 3. The CDR3 length is 13 residues. Variable domain in full (rest from reference TRBV2 and TRBJ1-2): EPEVTQTPSHQVTQMGQEVILRCVPISNHLYFYWYRQILGQKVEFLVSFYNNEISEKSEIFDDQFSVERPDGSNFTLKIRSTKLEDSAMYFCASSGQGGYGYTFGSGTRLTVV.